The rows below give T cell receptor beta chains drawn from one sample of a study of CD8 T cells in Susac syndrome. Each CDR3 protein gets one entry after TCRdb re-called the immunoSEQ multiplex PCR reads with MiXCR. This table holds about 210,000 distinct CDR3 sequences, 95% found once. The sample comprised CD4+ T cells from PBMCs. The receptor set was obtained from a human donor with multiple sclerosis. Both conserved end residues are part of each CDR3. Each record gives: D gene, J gene, V gene, clone size, CDR3 protein, CDR3 DNA. The D gene is left open where the match is weak. Clone size is given for some rows only: seen once, a few or many times, or a class if the clone is expanded.

d_gene: .
j_gene: TRBJ1-5
v_gene: TRBV6-5
abundance: .
CDR3aa: CASSYSRDNQPQHF
CDR3nt: TGTGCCAGCAGTTACTCGCGGGATAATCAGCCCCAGCATTTT

d_gene: .
j_gene: TRBJ2-5
v_gene: TRBV30
abundance: .
CDR3aa: CAWNTKETQYF
CDR3nt: TGTGCCTGGAATACCAAAGAGACCCAGTACTTC

d_gene: .
j_gene: TRBJ2-1
v_gene: TRBV12-3/TRBV12-4
abundance: .
CDR3aa: CASSRRDTQKGHEQFF
CDR3nt: TGTGCCAGCAGTCGAAGGGACACCCAAAAGGGTCATGAGCAGTTCTTC

d_gene: .
j_gene: TRBJ1-2
v_gene: TRBV28
abundance: .
CDR3aa: CASRRTYGYTF
CDR3nt: TGTGCCAGCAGGCGGACTTATGGCTACACCTTC

d_gene: TRBD2
j_gene: TRBJ2-3
v_gene: TRBV15
abundance: .
CDR3aa: CATSRDPSGSGDTQYF
CDR3nt: TGTGCCACCAGCAGAGACCCTAGCGGGAGTGGGGATACGCAGTATTTT

d_gene: .
j_gene: TRBJ2-7
v_gene: TRBV12-3/TRBV12-4
abundance: .
CDR3aa: CASSSDTYEQYF
CDR3nt: TGTGCCAGCAGTTCAGACACGTACGAGCAGTACTTC

d_gene: .
j_gene: TRBJ2-6
v_gene: TRBV2
abundance: .
CDR3aa: CASTPQGTGANVLTF
CDR3nt: TGTGCCAGCACCCCACAGGGTACTGGGGCCAACGTCCTGACTTTC

d_gene: TRBD1
j_gene: TRBJ2-7
v_gene: TRBV27
abundance: .
CDR3aa: CASSPQRDRAYEQYF
CDR3nt: TGTGCCAGCAGTCCACAACGGGACAGAGCTTACGAGCAGTACTTC

d_gene: TRBD1
j_gene: TRBJ2-7
v_gene: TRBV6-1
abundance: .
CDR3aa: CASTRDRLKYEQYF
CDR3nt: TGTGCCAGCACCAGGGACAGGCTGAAATACGAGCAGTACTTC

d_gene: .
j_gene: TRBJ2-7
v_gene: TRBV12-3/TRBV12-4
abundance: few
CDR3aa: CASSFGQGTYEQYF
CDR3nt: TGTGCCAGCAGTTTCGGCCAGGGTACCTACGAGCAGTACTTC

d_gene: .
j_gene: TRBJ2-1
v_gene: TRBV14
abundance: .
CDR3aa: CASSSRGGYEQFF
CDR3nt: TGTGCCAGCAGCTCAAGGGGGGGCTACGAGCAGTTCTTC

d_gene: .
j_gene: TRBJ2-3
v_gene: TRBV11-2
abundance: few
CDR3aa: CASSLGGTQYF
CDR3nt: TGTGCCAGCAGCTTAGGGGGTACGCAGTATTTT

d_gene: .
j_gene: TRBJ1-5
v_gene: TRBV3-1
abundance: .
CDR3aa: CASSQGRNQPQHF
CDR3nt: TGTGCCAGCAGCCAGGGTCGAAATCAGCCCCAGCATTTT

d_gene: .
j_gene: TRBJ2-3
v_gene: TRBV29-1
abundance: .
CDR3aa: CSVETGIGADTQYF
CDR3nt: TGCAGCGTTGAAACAGGGATAGGGGCAGATACGCAGTATTTT

d_gene: TRBD1
j_gene: TRBJ2-7
v_gene: TRBV28
abundance: .
CDR3aa: CASSPRTGNYEQYF
CDR3nt: TGTGCCAGCAGTCCTAGGACAGGGAACTACGAGCAGTACTTC

d_gene: .
j_gene: TRBJ1-2
v_gene: TRBV2
abundance: .
CDR3aa: CASSGGAANYGYTF
CDR3nt: TGTGCCAGCAGTGGCGGTGCAGCTAACTATGGCTACACCTTC

d_gene: .
j_gene: TRBJ2-7
v_gene: TRBV6-5
abundance: .
CDR3aa: CASKFQWGFGYEQYF
CDR3nt: TGTGCCAGCAAGTTTCAGTGGGGCTTCGGCTACGAGCAGTACTTC

d_gene: .
j_gene: TRBJ1-2
v_gene: TRBV7-3
abundance: .
CDR3aa: CASSLTAGKYGYTF
CDR3nt: TGTGCCAGCAGCTTAACGGCAGGGAAGTATGGCTACACCTTC

d_gene: .
j_gene: TRBJ1-4
v_gene: TRBV28
abundance: .
CDR3aa: CASSLGRATNEKLFF
CDR3nt: TGTGCCAGCAGTTTGGGGAGAGCAACTAATGAAAAACTGTTTTTT

d_gene: TRBD1
j_gene: TRBJ2-7
v_gene: TRBV9
abundance: .
CDR3aa: CASSPRTGGVLWEQYF
CDR3nt: TGTGCCAGCAGCCCCCGCACAGGGGGAGTTCTTTGGGAGCAGTACTTC

d_gene: TRBD1
j_gene: TRBJ1-2
v_gene: TRBV19
abundance: .
CDR3aa: CASRHRQGADTF
CDR3nt: TGTGCCAGTAGGCACAGACAGGGGGCCGACACCTTC

d_gene: TRBD2
j_gene: TRBJ2-1
v_gene: TRBV20-1
abundance: .
CDR3aa: CSAGGGLASYNEQFF
CDR3nt: TGCAGTGCTGGCGGGGGACTAGCATCCTACAATGAGCAGTTCTTC

d_gene: .
j_gene: TRBJ2-7
v_gene: TRBV5-1
abundance: .
CDR3aa: CASSLTTGLLTENF
CDR3nt: TGCGCCAGCAGCTTAACCACGGGACTGCTGACCGAAAACTTC

d_gene: .
j_gene: TRBJ1-1
v_gene: TRBV6-6
abundance: .
CDR3aa: CASSYGGRKRTEAFF
CDR3nt: TGTGCCAGCAGTTATGGGGGCAGGAAGCGCACTGAAGCTTTCTTT

d_gene: TRBD2
j_gene: TRBJ2-3
v_gene: TRBV9
abundance: once
CDR3aa: CASSVVSSGAQYF
CDR3nt: TGTGCCAGCAGCGTAGTCTCTAGCGGTGCGCAGTATTTT

d_gene: .
j_gene: TRBJ1-6
v_gene: TRBV12-5
abundance: .
CDR3aa: CASGLDNSPLHF
CDR3nt: TGTGCTAGTGGTTTGGATAATTCACCCCTCCACTTT

d_gene: .
j_gene: TRBJ1-2
v_gene: TRBV3-1
abundance: .
CDR3aa: CASSQVALGYTF
CDR3nt: TGTGCCAGCAGCCAAGTGGCCCTTGGCTACACCTTC

d_gene: .
j_gene: TRBJ2-3
v_gene: TRBV9
abundance: .
CDR3aa: CASSVQDDTDTQYF
CDR3nt: TGTGCCAGCAGCGTCCAAGATGACACAGATACGCAGTATTTT

d_gene: .
j_gene: TRBJ2-1
v_gene: TRBV19
abundance: .
CDR3aa: CASSILRNNEQFF
CDR3nt: TGTGCCAGTAGTATCCTCAGAAACAATGAGCAGTTCTTC

d_gene: .
j_gene: TRBJ2-1
v_gene: TRBV21-1
abundance: .
CDR3aa: CAGATGNEQFF
CDR3nt: TGTGCCGGAGCGACAGGAAATGAGCAGTTCTTC

d_gene: .
j_gene: TRBJ2-7
v_gene: TRBV20-1
abundance: .
CDR3aa: CSAEEMGYEQYF
CDR3nt: TGCAGTGCGGAAGAGATGGGATACGAGCAGTACTTC

d_gene: .
j_gene: TRBJ2-7
v_gene: TRBV29-1
abundance: .
CDR3aa: CSVELEGLEQYF
CDR3nt: TGCAGCGTTGAATTAGAGGGACTCGAGCAGTACTTC

d_gene: TRBD1
j_gene: TRBJ1-2
v_gene: TRBV7-9
abundance: .
CDR3aa: CASSLKDRGQDGYTF
CDR3nt: TGTGCCAGCAGCTTAAAGGACAGGGGGCAGGATGGCTACACCTTC

d_gene: .
j_gene: TRBJ2-3
v_gene: TRBV30
abundance: once
CDR3aa: CAWSDTDTQYF
CDR3nt: TGTGCCTGGAGTGACACAGATACGCAGTATTTT

d_gene: .
j_gene: TRBJ1-1
v_gene: TRBV4-1
abundance: .
CDR3aa: CASSHPAWGAEAFF
CDR3nt: TGCGCCAGCAGCCATCCCGCGTGGGGAGCGGAAGCTTTCTTT

d_gene: TRBD2
j_gene: TRBJ2-5
v_gene: TRBV5-1
abundance: .
CDR3aa: CASSLAAGVMETQYF
CDR3nt: TGCGCCAGCAGCTTGGCGGCGGGAGTAATGGAGACCCAGTACTTC

d_gene: TRBD1
j_gene: TRBJ2-7
v_gene: TRBV5-1
abundance: .
CDR3aa: CASSLGQGMNF
CDR3nt: TGCGCCAGCAGCTTGGGACAGGGAATGAACTTC

d_gene: .
j_gene: TRBJ1-5
v_gene: TRBV5-6
abundance: .
CDR3aa: CASTIGQFNQPQHF
CDR3nt: TGTGCCAGCACCATAGGACAGTTCAATCAGCCCCAGCATTTT

d_gene: .
j_gene: TRBJ1-5
v_gene: TRBV6-5
abundance: .
CDR3aa: CASSQGQQNQPQHF
CDR3nt: TGTGCCAGCAGCCAAGGGCAGCAGAATCAGCCCCAGCATTTT

d_gene: TRBD2
j_gene: TRBJ2-7
v_gene: TRBV20-1
abundance: .
CDR3aa: CSVEAGGYEQYF
CDR3nt: TGCAGTGTTGAGGCGGGGGGTTACGAGCAGTACTTC

d_gene: .
j_gene: TRBJ2-2
v_gene: TRBV6-1
abundance: .
CDR3aa: CASSEFKASSTGELFF
CDR3nt: TGTGCCAGCAGTGAATTCAAGGCTAGCTCCACCGGGGAGCTGTTTTTT

d_gene: TRBD2
j_gene: TRBJ2-3
v_gene: TRBV20-1
abundance: .
CDR3aa: CSAPGLAGVSTQYF
CDR3nt: TGCAGTGCTCCAGGACTAGCGGGAGTGAGTACGCAGTATTTT

d_gene: TRBD2
j_gene: TRBJ2-1
v_gene: TRBV20-1
abundance: .
CDR3aa: CSATGGGTYNEQFF
CDR3nt: TGCAGTGCTACTGGGGGGGGAACTTACAATGAGCAGTTCTTC

d_gene: .
j_gene: TRBJ2-2
v_gene: TRBV2
abundance: .
CDR3aa: CASSGLESTGELFF
CDR3nt: TGTGCCAGCAGTGGCCTAGAATCCACCGGGGAGCTGTTTTTT

d_gene: .
j_gene: TRBJ2-5
v_gene: TRBV9
abundance: .
CDR3aa: CASSVQDRKETQYF
CDR3nt: TGTGCCAGCAGCGTTCAGGACAGAAAAGAGACCCAGTACTTC

d_gene: .
j_gene: TRBJ2-7
v_gene: TRBV20-1
abundance: .
CDR3aa: CSASRKGERLEQYF
CDR3nt: TGCAGTGCTAGCCGCAAGGGAGAGAGGCTCGAGCAGTACTTC

d_gene: .
j_gene: TRBJ2-5
v_gene: TRBV20-1
abundance: .
CDR3aa: CSARPTWETQYF
CDR3nt: TGCAGTGCTAGACCGACTTGGGAGACCCAGTACTTC

d_gene: .
j_gene: TRBJ1-1
v_gene: TRBV7-2
abundance: .
CDR3aa: CASSLEGTARRGAFF
CDR3nt: TGTGCCAGCAGCTTAGAAGGGACGGCGAGGAGGGGAGCTTTCTTT

d_gene: .
j_gene: TRBJ1-1
v_gene: TRBV19
abundance: .
CDR3aa: CASSIQIHTEAFF
CDR3nt: TGTGCCAGTAGTATTCAGATCCACACTGAAGCTTTCTTT

d_gene: .
j_gene: TRBJ2-1
v_gene: TRBV20-1
abundance: .
CDR3aa: CSARSGSSYNEQFF
CDR3nt: TGCAGTGCTAGATCGGGGAGCTCCTACAATGAGCAGTTCTTC